This T cell receptor beta chain stems from a study of T-cell reconstitution after alpha-beta-depleted transplantation in children. This clonotype has only a few counts. Trimming took off 3 bases at V and 4 bases at J, with 20 bases between the two ends. The CDR3 is 17 amino acids. Germline lookup yields CDR1 PRHDT and CDR2 FYEKMQ (reference sequence). Unique molecular identifiers were incorporated when the TCRbeta library was constructed. TCRdb independently ran MiXCR on the PCR reads; one entry per CDR3 protein. Among 190,000 or so distinct CDR3 sequences, around 5.9% were seen once, and the ten largest hold 4.5% to 5.5%.

The origin of this receptor is a girl less than two years old with combined immunodeficiency, due to receive a stem cell transplant. V usage is TRBV13 and J usage is TRBJ2-3; D might be TRBD1 or TRBD2, each matching 5 bases. Sequencing used PBMCs, obtained before TCRalphabeta/CD19-depleted stem cell transplant. The CDR3 loop reads CASSLPLALGDADTQYF. In DNA form, the CDR3 reads TGTGCCAGCAGCTTGCCCCTTGCGCTAGGGGACGCAGATACGCAGTATTTT.